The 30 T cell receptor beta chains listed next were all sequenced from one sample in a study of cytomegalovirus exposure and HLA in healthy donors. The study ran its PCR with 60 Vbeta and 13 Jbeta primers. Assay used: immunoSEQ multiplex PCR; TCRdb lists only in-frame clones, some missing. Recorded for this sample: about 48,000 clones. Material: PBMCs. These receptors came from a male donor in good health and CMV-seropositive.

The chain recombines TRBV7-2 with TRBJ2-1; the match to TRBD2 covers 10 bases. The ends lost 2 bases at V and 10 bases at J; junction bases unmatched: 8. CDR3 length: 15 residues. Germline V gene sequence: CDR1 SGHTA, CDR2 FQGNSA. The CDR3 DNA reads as TGTGCCAGCAGCTTATTTACTAGCGGGGTGGGGGAGCAGTTCTTC. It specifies CASSLFTSGVGEQFF.

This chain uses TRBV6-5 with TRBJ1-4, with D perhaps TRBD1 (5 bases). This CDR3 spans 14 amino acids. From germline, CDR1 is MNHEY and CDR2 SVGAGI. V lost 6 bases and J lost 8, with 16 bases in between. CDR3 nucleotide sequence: TGTGCCAGCAGCCAGGGTTCGCGGTACGAAAAACTGTTTTTT. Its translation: CASSQGSRYEKLFF.

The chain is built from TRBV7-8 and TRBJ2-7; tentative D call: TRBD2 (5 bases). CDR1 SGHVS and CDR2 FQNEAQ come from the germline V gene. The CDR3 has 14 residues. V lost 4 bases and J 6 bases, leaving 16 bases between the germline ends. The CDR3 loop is CASSSPVEAGEQYF. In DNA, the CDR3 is TGTGCCAGCAGCTCCCCGGTGGAGGCGGGCGAGCAGTACTTC.

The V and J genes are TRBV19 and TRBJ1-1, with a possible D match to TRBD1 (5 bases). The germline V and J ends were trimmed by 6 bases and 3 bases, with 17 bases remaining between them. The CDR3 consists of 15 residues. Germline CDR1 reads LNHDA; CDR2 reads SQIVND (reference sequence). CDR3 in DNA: TGTGCCAGTAGGGTAAGGGGCGGCTCTGACACTGAAGCTTTCTTT. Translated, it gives CASRVRGGSDTEAFF.

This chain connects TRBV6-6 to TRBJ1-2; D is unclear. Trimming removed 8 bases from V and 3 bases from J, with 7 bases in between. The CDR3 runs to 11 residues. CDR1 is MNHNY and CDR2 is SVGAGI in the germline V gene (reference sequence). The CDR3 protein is CASWRDYGYTF. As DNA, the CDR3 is TGTGCCAGCTGGCGGGACTATGGCTACACCTTC.

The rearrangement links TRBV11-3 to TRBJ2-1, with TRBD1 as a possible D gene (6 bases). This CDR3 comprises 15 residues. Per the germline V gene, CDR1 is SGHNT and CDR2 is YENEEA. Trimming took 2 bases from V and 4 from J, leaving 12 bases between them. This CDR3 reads CASSLSQGGYNEQFF. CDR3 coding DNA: TGTGCCAGCAGCTTATCACAGGGTGGTTACAATGAGCAGTTCTTC.

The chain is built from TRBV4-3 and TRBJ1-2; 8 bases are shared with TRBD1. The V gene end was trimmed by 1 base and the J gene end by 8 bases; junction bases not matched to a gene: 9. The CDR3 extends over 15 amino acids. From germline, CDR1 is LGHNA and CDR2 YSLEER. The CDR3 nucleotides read TGCGCCAGCAGCCAAGCCGGGACAGGAAAAGGCGGCTACACCTTC. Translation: CASSQAGTGKGGYTF.

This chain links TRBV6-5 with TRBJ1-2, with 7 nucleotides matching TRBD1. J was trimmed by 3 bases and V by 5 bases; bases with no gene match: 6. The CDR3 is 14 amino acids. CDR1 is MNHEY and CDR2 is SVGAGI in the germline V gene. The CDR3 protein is CASSPDRVYYGYTF. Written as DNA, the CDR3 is TGTGCCAGCAGTCCCGACAGGGTATACTATGGCTACACCTTC.

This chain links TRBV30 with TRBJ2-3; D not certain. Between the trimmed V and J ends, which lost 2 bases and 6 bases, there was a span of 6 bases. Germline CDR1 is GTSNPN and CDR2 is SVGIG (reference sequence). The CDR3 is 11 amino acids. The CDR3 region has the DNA TGTGCCTGGAGTCAGGTGGATACGCAGTATTTT. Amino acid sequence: CAWSQVDTQYF.

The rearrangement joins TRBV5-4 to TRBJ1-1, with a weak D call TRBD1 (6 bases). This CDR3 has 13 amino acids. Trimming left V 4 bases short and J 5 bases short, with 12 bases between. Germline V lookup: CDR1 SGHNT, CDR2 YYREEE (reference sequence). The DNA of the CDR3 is TGTGCCAGCAGCCCGGACAGAGCTACTGAAGCTTTCTTT. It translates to CASSPDRATEAFF. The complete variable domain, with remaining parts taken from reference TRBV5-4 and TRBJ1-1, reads ETGVTQSPTHLIKTRGQQVTLRCSSQSGHNTVSWYQQALGQGPQFIFQYYREEENGRGNFPPRFSGLQFPNYSSELNVNALELDDSALYLCASSPDRATEAFFGQGTRLTVV.

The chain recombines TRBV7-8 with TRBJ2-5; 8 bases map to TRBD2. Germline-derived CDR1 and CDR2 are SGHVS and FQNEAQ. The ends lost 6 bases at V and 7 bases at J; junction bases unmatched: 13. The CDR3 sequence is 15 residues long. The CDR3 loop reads CASRLGRGRSRTQYF. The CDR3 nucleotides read TGTGCCAGCAGACTAGGGCGCGGGAGGTCACGGACCCAGTACTTC.

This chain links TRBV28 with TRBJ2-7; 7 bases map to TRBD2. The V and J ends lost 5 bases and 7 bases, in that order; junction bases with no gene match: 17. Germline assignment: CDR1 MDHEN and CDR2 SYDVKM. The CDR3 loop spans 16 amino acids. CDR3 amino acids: CASSRAFGTTSEEQYF. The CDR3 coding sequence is TGTGCCAGCAGTCGCGCGTTTGGGACTACCTCGGAAGAGCAGTACTTC.

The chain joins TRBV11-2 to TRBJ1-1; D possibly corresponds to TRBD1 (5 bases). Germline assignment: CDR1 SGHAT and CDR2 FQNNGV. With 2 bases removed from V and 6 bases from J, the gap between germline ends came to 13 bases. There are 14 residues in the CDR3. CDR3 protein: CASSLRGTRAEAFF. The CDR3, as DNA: TGTGCCAGCAGCTTACGGGGGACGAGAGCTGAAGCTTTCTTT.

The CDR3 sequence is CAWIRDRIMNTEAFF. The CDR3 DNA reads TGTGCCTGGATTCGAGACAGGATCATGAACACTGAAGCTTTCTTT. The chain combines TRBV30 with TRBJ1-1; the D gene is possibly TRBD1 (6 bases). Germline lookup yields CDR1 GTSNPN and CDR2 SVGIG (reference sequence). The V and J ends lost 4 bases and 0 bases respectively, with 15 bases between them. The CDR3 runs to 15 residues.

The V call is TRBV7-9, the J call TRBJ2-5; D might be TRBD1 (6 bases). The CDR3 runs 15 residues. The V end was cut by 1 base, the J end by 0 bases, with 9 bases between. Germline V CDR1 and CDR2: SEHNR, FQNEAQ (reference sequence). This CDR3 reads CASSLGGQYQETQYF. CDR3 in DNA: TGTGCCAGCAGCTTAGGAGGACAGTACCAAGAGACCCAGTACTTC.

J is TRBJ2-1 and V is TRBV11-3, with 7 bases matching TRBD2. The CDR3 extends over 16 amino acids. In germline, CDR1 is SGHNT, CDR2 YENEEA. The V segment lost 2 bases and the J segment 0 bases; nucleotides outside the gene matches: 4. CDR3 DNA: TGTGCCAGCAGCTTATTTGGCGGGAGCTCCTACAATGAGCAGTTCTTC. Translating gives CASSLFGGSSYNEQFF.

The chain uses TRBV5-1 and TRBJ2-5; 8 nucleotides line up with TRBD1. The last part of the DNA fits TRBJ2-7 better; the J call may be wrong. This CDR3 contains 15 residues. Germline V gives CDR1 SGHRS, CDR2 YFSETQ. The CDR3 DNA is TGCGCCAGCAGCCCCCAGACAGGGGAGACCTACGAGCAGTACTTC. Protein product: CASSPQTGETYEQYF.

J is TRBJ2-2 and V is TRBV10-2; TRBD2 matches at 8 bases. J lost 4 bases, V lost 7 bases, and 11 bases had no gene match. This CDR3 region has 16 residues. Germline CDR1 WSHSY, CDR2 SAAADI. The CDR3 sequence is CASIGVERGRTGELFF. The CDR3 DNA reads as TGCGCCAGCATAGGGGTCGAGCGGGGGCGCACCGGGGAGCTGTTTTTT.

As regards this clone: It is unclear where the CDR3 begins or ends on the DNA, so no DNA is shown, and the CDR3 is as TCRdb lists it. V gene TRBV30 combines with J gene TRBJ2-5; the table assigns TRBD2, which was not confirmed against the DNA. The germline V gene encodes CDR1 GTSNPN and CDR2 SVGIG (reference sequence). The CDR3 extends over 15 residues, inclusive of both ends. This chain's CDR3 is CACSTLGGYQETQYF.

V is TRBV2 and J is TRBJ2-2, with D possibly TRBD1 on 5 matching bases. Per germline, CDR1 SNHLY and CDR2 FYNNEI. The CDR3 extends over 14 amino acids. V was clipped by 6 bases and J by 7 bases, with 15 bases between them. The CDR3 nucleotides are TGTGCCAGCAGGGCCAGGGTTGTCAGCGGGGAGCTGTTTTTT. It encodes CASRARVVSGELFF. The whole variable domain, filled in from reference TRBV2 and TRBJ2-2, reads EPEVTQTPSHQVTQMGQEVILRCVPISNHLYFYWYRQILGQKVEFLVSFYNNEISEKSEIFDDQFSVERPDGSNFTLKIRSTKLEDSAMYFCASRARVVSGELFFGEGSRLTVL.

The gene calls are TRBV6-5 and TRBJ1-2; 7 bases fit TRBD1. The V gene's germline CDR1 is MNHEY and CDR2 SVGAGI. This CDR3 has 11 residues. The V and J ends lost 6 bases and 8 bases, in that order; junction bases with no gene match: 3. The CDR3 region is CASRTGFGYTF. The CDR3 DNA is TGTGCCAGCAGGACAGGGTTCGGCTACACCTTC.

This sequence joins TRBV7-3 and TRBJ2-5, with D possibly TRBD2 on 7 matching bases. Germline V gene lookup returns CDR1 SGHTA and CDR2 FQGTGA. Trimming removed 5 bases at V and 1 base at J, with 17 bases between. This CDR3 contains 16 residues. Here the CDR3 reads CASSPYLGGGQETQYF. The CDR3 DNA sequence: TGTGCCAGCAGCCCCTACTTAGGGGGGGGCCAAGAGACCCAGTACTTC.

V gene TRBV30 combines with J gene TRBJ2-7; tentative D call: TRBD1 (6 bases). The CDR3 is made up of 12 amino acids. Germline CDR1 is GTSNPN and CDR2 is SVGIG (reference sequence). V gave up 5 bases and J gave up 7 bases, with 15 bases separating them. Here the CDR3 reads CAWVPGHMEQYF. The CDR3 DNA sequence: TGTGCCTGGGTACCGGGACACATGGAGCAGTACTTC.

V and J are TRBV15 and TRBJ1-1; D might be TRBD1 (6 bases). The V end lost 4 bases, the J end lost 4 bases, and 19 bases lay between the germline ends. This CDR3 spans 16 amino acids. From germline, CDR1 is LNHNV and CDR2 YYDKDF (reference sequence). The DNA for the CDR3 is TGTGCCACCAGCACCAGAGGAGGGGGGGCGACCACTGAAGCTTTCTTT. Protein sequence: CATSTRGGGATTEAFF. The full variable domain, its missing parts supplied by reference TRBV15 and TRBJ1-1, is DAMVIQNPRYQVTQFGKPVTLSCSQTLNHNVMYWYQQKSSQAPKLLFHYYDKDFNNEADTPDNFQSRRPNTSFCFLDIRSPGLGDTAMYLCATSTRGGGATTEAFFGQGTRLTVV.

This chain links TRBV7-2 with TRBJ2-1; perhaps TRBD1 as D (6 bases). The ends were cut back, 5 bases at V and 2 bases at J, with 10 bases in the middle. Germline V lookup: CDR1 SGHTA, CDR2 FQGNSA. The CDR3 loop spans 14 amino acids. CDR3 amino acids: CASSANRAYNEQFF. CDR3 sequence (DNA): TGTGCCAGCAGCGCAAACAGGGCCTACAATGAGCAGTTCTTC.

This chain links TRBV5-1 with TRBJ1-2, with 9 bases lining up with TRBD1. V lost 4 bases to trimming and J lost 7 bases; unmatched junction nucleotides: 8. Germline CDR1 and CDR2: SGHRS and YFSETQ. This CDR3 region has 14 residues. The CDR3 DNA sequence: TGCGCCAGCAGCGCGGGACAGGGAGGTCCTGGCTACACCTTC. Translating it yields CASSAGQGGPGYTF.

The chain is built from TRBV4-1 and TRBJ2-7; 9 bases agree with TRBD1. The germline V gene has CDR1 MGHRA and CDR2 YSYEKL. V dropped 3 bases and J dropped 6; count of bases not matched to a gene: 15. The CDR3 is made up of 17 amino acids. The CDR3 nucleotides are TGCGCCAGCAGCCACGACAAACCCGGGACAGGGACGGTCGAGCAGTACTTC. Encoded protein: CASSHDKPGTGTVEQYF.

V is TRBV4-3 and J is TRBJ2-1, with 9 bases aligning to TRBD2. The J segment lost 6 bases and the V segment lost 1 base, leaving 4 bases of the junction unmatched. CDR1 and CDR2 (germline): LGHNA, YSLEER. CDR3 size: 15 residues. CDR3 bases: TGCGCCAGCAGCCAAGGCGGGGGGGCCCTCAATGAGCAGTTCTTC. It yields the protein CASSQGGGALNEQFF.

In DNA, the CDR3 is TGTGCAAGTCGCTCTACCAGGGTGGAGCAGTACTTC. This sequence encodes CASRSTRVEQYF. V usage is TRBV12-2 and J usage is TRBJ2-7; TRBD1, the table's D call, lacks a check against the DNA. TRBV12-2 is a recognized pseudogene. CDR3 length equals 12 residues.

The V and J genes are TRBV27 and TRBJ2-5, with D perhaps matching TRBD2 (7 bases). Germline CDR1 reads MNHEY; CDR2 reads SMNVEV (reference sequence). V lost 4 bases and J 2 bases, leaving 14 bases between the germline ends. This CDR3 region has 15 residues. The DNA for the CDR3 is TGTGCCAGCAGTTCCCCGGGGGGCCCTCAAGAGACCCAGTACTTC. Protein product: CASSSPGGPQETQYF.